This T cell receptor beta chain originates from a study of beta chain features in type 1 diabetes. J was trimmed by 4 bases and V by 4 bases; bases with no gene match: 0. This CDR3 region has 13 residues. Per the germline V gene, CDR1 is SGHDN and CDR2 is FVKESK. Isolated RNA was reverse transcribed in full, so expressed TCRB transcripts were sequenced. Method: immunoSEQ multiplex PCR; TCRdb's copy keeps in-frame clones and lacks some. The sample holds about 240,000 clones, 25% to 30% seen once. This chain uses TRBV14 with TRBJ2-1; the match to TRBD2 covers 8 bases. The sample taken for sequencing was central memory CD4+ T cells from blood. This TCR was sampled from a man aged 25 to 40 in good health. CDR3: CASSLAGYNEQFF. The CDR3, as DNA: TGTGCCAGCAGCCTAGCGGGGTACAATGAGCAGTTCTTC.